What follows describes a single TCR beta chain. The same CDR3 also results from other DNA sequences found in this sample. This record belongs to a study of blood T cell repertoires in COVID-19. About the research overall: Samples taken during acute and convalescent COVID-19 were collected in the United States, Italy and Spain. Sources were T cells, B-cell-depleted T cells, or PBMCs; the material itself was cDNA or gDNA.

It was during active infection that Seattle patients were enrolled and then longitudinally followed. Original handling: By means of reference gene primer amplification, nucleated cell counts were estimated. Assay: immunoSEQ multiplex PCR; the TCRdb copy retains only in-frame clones and omits some. That table supplies the V and J calls and clone size; D and trimming were determined from the DNA. Of 250,000 to 300,000 clones listed, about nine tenths are singletons. The specimen was peripheral blood. The receptor was isolated from a woman aged 25 to 39 with COVID-19, enrolled during active disease.

CDR3 nucleotide sequence: TGTGCCAGCTCACCCCCCGGTGGTGAGCAGTTCTTC. Amino acids: CASSPPGGEQFF. This sequence joins TRBV18 and TRBJ2-1; no definite D call. V lost 3 bases, J lost 9 bases, and 9 bases lay in between. The CDR3 sequence is 12 residues long. Germline CDR1 and CDR2: KGHSH and LQKENI.